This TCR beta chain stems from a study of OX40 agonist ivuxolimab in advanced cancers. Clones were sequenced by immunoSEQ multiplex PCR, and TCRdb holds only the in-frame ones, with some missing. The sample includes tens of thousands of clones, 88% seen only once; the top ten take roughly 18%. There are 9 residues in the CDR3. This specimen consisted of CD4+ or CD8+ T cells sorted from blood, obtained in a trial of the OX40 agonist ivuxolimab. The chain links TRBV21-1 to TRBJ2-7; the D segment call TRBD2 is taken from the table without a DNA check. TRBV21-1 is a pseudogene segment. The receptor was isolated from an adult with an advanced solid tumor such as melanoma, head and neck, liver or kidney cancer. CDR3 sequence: CASRLEQYV. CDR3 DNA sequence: TGTGCCAGCCGACTCGAGCAGTACGTC.